Listed below are T cell receptor beta chains from one sample, sequenced in a study of CD8 T cells in Susac syndrome. TCRdb used MiXCR to reprocess the immunoSEQ multiplex PCR reads, holding one entry per CDR3 protein. The table has around 280,000 distinct CDR3 sequences, under 95% seen once. Sequences were obtained from CD4+ T cells from PBMCs. These receptors were taken from a human donor with multiple sclerosis. The CDR3 runs from the conserved cysteine through the conserved F or W. A D gene is named only where the DNA matches it firmly. The size of a clone is reported for some rows only, either as once, few or many, or as a class for expanded clones.

v_gene: TRBV7-2
j_gene: TRBJ1-1
abundance: -
d_gene: -
CDR3aa: CASSLTAQATEVFF
CDR3nt: TGTGCCAGCAGCTTAACGGCACAGGCGACTGAAGTTTTCTTT

v_gene: TRBV12-3/TRBV12-4
j_gene: TRBJ1-1
abundance: -
d_gene: -
CDR3aa: CASSLTGSGGKAFF
CDR3nt: TGTGCCAGCAGTTTAACGGGGTCCGGCGGTAAAGCTTTCTTT

v_gene: TRBV5-1
j_gene: TRBJ1-1
abundance: -
d_gene: -
CDR3aa: CASSLERVNTEAFF
CDR3nt: TGCGCCAGCAGCTTGGAAAGAGTGAACACTGAAGCTTTCTTT

v_gene: TRBV5-1
j_gene: TRBJ1-2
abundance: -
d_gene: -
CDR3aa: CASSFDGNYGYTF
CDR3nt: TGCGCCAGCAGCTTTGATGGGAACTATGGCTACACCTTC

v_gene: TRBV27
j_gene: TRBJ1-2
abundance: -
d_gene: -
CDR3aa: CASSPSRVGYGYTF
CDR3nt: TGTGCCAGCAGTCCTTCCCGGGTCGGCTATGGCTACACCTTC

v_gene: TRBV11-3
j_gene: TRBJ2-1
abundance: -
d_gene: TRBD2
CDR3aa: CASSQGSGPYTSYNEQFF
CDR3nt: TGTGCCAGCAGCCAAGGTAGCGGGCCCTATACCTCCTACAATGAGCAGTTCTTC

v_gene: TRBV19
j_gene: TRBJ2-5
abundance: -
d_gene: -
CDR3aa: CASSVLWRSQETQYF
CDR3nt: TGTGCCAGTAGTGTCCTTTGGCGCAGTCAAGAGACCCAGTACTTC

v_gene: TRBV24-1
j_gene: TRBJ1-2
abundance: -
d_gene: -
CDR3aa: CATSDTGYYGYTF
CDR3nt: TGTGCCACCAGTGACACAGGGTATTACGGCTACACCTTC

v_gene: TRBV20-1
j_gene: TRBJ1-1
abundance: -
d_gene: -
CDR3aa: CSARSLRVVTEAFF
CDR3nt: TGCAGTGCTAGAAGCCTACGGGTTGTCACTGAAGCTTTCTTT

v_gene: TRBV19
j_gene: TRBJ1-2
abundance: -
d_gene: -
CDR3aa: CASSSDGSGETNYGYTF
CDR3nt: TGTGCCAGTAGTTCGGACGGCTCGGGGGAAACTAACTATGGCTACACCTTC

v_gene: TRBV7-9
j_gene: TRBJ1-1
abundance: -
d_gene: -
CDR3aa: CASSLAAGVLEAFF
CDR3nt: TGTGCCAGCAGCTTAGCGGCAGGTGTCCTTGAAGCTTTCTTT

v_gene: TRBV24-1
j_gene: TRBJ1-5
abundance: -
d_gene: -
CDR3aa: CATSDRTGPDQPQHF
CDR3nt: TGTGCCACCAGTGACCGAACAGGACCCGATCAGCCCCAGCATTTT

v_gene: TRBV28
j_gene: TRBJ1-4
abundance: once
d_gene: -
CDR3aa: CASSLLPKSYEKLFF
CDR3nt: TGTGCCAGCAGCCTTTTGCCCAAGTCGTATGAAAAACTGTTTTTT

v_gene: TRBV5-1
j_gene: TRBJ2-1
abundance: few
d_gene: TRBD2
CDR3aa: CASSLATSGYNEQFF
CDR3nt: TGCGCCAGCAGCTTGGCCACTAGCGGTTACAATGAGCAGTTCTTC

v_gene: TRBV20-1
j_gene: TRBJ1-5
abundance: -
d_gene: -
CDR3aa: CSARRGGTVDQPQHF
CDR3nt: TGCAGTGCTAGAAGGGGGGGGACTGTAGATCAGCCCCAGCATTTT

v_gene: TRBV3-1
j_gene: TRBJ2-2
abundance: -
d_gene: -
CDR3aa: CAAGTPVTGELFF
CDR3nt: TGTGCCGCCGGGACTCCAGTCACCGGGGAGCTGTTTTTT

v_gene: TRBV7-9
j_gene: TRBJ2-7
abundance: -
d_gene: TRBD1
CDR3aa: CASSVGQANEQYF
CDR3nt: TGTGCCAGCAGCGTGGGACAGGCCAACGAGCAGTACTTC

v_gene: TRBV4-2
j_gene: TRBJ1-5
abundance: -
d_gene: -
CDR3aa: CASSRNLVLPSQPQHF
CDR3nt: TGTGCCAGCAGCCGGAATCTAGTGCTCCCAAGCCAGCCCCAGCATTTT

v_gene: TRBV29-1
j_gene: TRBJ2-1
abundance: once
d_gene: -
CDR3aa: CSVPDGSSYNEQFF
CDR3nt: TGCAGCGTTCCGGATGGGAGCTCCTACAATGAGCAGTTCTTC

v_gene: TRBV11-2
j_gene: TRBJ2-2
abundance: -
d_gene: -
CDR3aa: CASSWVQGGGANTGELFF
CDR3nt: TGTGCCAGCAGTTGGGTCCAGGGGGGAGGAGCGAACACCGGGGAGCTGTTTTTT

v_gene: TRBV2
j_gene: TRBJ2-1
abundance: -
d_gene: TRBD2
CDR3aa: CASTSWGGDNEQFF
CDR3nt: TGTGCCAGCACCTCCTGGGGGGGTGACAATGAGCAGTTCTTC

v_gene: TRBV7-2
j_gene: TRBJ2-7
abundance: once
d_gene: TRBD2
CDR3aa: CASSLRSGSLHEQYF
CDR3nt: TGTGCCAGCAGCTTACGGAGCGGGAGTCTCCACGAGCAGTACTTC

v_gene: TRBV29-1
j_gene: TRBJ1-2
abundance: -
d_gene: TRBD1
CDR3aa: CSGGDGRTGLGDNYGYTF
CDR3nt: TGCAGCGGTGGCGACGGCCGGACAGGGTTAGGGGATAACTATGGCTACACCTTC

v_gene: TRBV9
j_gene: TRBJ2-5
abundance: -
d_gene: -
CDR3aa: CASSVGVQQGNQETQYF
CDR3nt: TGTGCCAGCAGCGTGGGGGTACAGCAGGGGAACCAAGAGACCCAGTACTTC

v_gene: TRBV9
j_gene: TRBJ2-3
abundance: -
d_gene: TRBD2
CDR3aa: CASSGYSGGTDTQYF
CDR3nt: TGTGCCAGCAGCGGATATAGCGGGGGCACAGATACGCAGTATTTT

v_gene: TRBV20-1
j_gene: TRBJ1-5
abundance: -
d_gene: TRBD1
CDR3aa: CSALRDREGQPQHF
CDR3nt: TGCAGTGCTCTCCGGGACAGGGAAGGGCAGCCCCAGCATTTT

v_gene: TRBV7-6
j_gene: TRBJ1-2
abundance: -
d_gene: TRBD1
CDR3aa: CASSQQGGDYGYTF
CDR3nt: TGTGCCAGCAGCCAACAGGGGGGGGACTATGGCTACACCTTC

v_gene: TRBV30
j_gene: TRBJ2-1
abundance: -
d_gene: -
CDR3aa: CAWSVRVLGNEQFF
CDR3nt: TGTGCCTGGAGTGTGCGGGTACTGGGGAATGAGCAGTTCTTC

v_gene: TRBV5-8
j_gene: TRBJ1-2
abundance: -
d_gene: -
CDR3aa: CASSFRQGRGYGYTF
CDR3nt: TGTGCCAGCAGCTTCCGCCAGGGGAGAGGGTATGGCTACACCTTC

v_gene: TRBV30
j_gene: TRBJ1-1
abundance: -
d_gene: -
CDR3aa: CAWSVRRSGTEAFF
CDR3nt: TGTGCCTGGAGTGTTAGACGATCGGGCACTGAAGCTTTCTTT

v_gene: TRBV7-8
j_gene: TRBJ2-7
abundance: -
d_gene: -
CDR3aa: CASSLTRLVETYEQYF
CDR3nt: TGTGCCAGCAGTTTAACGCGGCTAGTAGAGACCTACGAGCAGTACTTC

v_gene: TRBV15
j_gene: TRBJ1-5
abundance: -
d_gene: -
CDR3aa: CATSRERGSNQPQHF
CDR3nt: TGTGCCACCAGCAGAGAGCGAGGTAGCAATCAGCCCCAGCATTTT

v_gene: TRBV6-2/TRBV6-3
j_gene: TRBJ1-2
abundance: -
d_gene: -
CDR3aa: CASATRTASRANYGYTF
CDR3nt: TGTGCCAGCGCAACTCGGACAGCCTCCCGGGCGAACTATGGCTACACCTTC

v_gene: TRBV20-1
j_gene: TRBJ1-1
abundance: -
d_gene: -
CDR3aa: CSASQENTEAFF
CDR3nt: TGCAGTGCTAGTCAAGAGAACACTGAAGCTTTCTTT

v_gene: TRBV15
j_gene: TRBJ2-1
abundance: -
d_gene: TRBD2
CDR3aa: CATSRGLAGGSNEQFF
CDR3nt: TGTGCCACCAGCAGAGGACTAGCGGGAGGGAGCAATGAGCAGTTCTTC

v_gene: TRBV9
j_gene: TRBJ2-1
abundance: -
d_gene: -
CDR3aa: CASSSVWGSYNEQFF
CDR3nt: TGTGCCAGCAGCAGCGTTTGGGGTTCTTACAATGAGCAGTTCTTC

v_gene: TRBV7-9
j_gene: TRBJ2-5
abundance: -
d_gene: -
CDR3aa: CASSRLTETQYF
CDR3nt: TGTGCCAGCAGCCGCCTAACAGAGACCCAGTACTTC

v_gene: TRBV5-1
j_gene: TRBJ2-1
abundance: -
d_gene: TRBD2
CDR3aa: CASSLEAGAPYNEQFF
CDR3nt: TGCGCCAGCAGCTTGGAGGCGGGAGCCCCCTACAATGAGCAGTTCTTC

v_gene: TRBV28
j_gene: TRBJ1-2
abundance: -
d_gene: -
CDR3aa: CASRLGTPYGYTF
CDR3nt: TGTGCCAGCAGACTCGGGACACCCTATGGCTACACCTTC

v_gene: TRBV29-1
j_gene: TRBJ2-1
abundance: -
d_gene: TRBD2
CDR3aa: CSVGLAREGEQFF
CDR3nt: TGCAGCGTTGGACTAGCGAGGGAGGGTGAGCAGTTCTTC

v_gene: TRBV2
j_gene: TRBJ1-5
abundance: -
d_gene: TRBD1
CDR3aa: CASSGQGLSNQPQHF
CDR3nt: TGTGCCAGCAGTGGACAGGGCTTATCCAATCAGCCCCAGCATTTT

v_gene: TRBV7-3
j_gene: TRBJ1-2
abundance: -
d_gene: -
CDR3aa: CASSPAGSYGYTF
CDR3nt: TGTGCCAGCAGTCCCGCGGGGTCCTATGGCTACACCTTC

v_gene: TRBV2
j_gene: TRBJ2-1
abundance: -
d_gene: TRBD2
CDR3aa: CATILVGSGNNEQFF
CDR3nt: TGTGCCACTATCCTCGTCGGTAGCGGGAATAATGAGCAGTTCTTC

v_gene: TRBV30
j_gene: TRBJ1-1
abundance: -
d_gene: -
CDR3aa: CAWSRAAGNTEAFF
CDR3nt: TGTGCCTGGAGCCGCGCGGCGGGGAACACTGAAGCTTTCTTT

v_gene: TRBV20-1
j_gene: TRBJ2-5
abundance: -
d_gene: -
CDR3aa: CSASRRAETQYF
CDR3nt: TGCAGCGCTAGTCGGCGGGCGGAGACCCAGTACTTC

v_gene: TRBV29-1
j_gene: TRBJ2-5
abundance: -
d_gene: -
CDR3aa: CSVGSEETQYF
CDR3nt: TGCAGCGTTGGGTCAGAAGAGACCCAGTACTTC

v_gene: TRBV19
j_gene: TRBJ2-7
abundance: -
d_gene: -
CDR3aa: CASSMNQYEQYF
CDR3nt: TGTGCCAGTAGTATGAACCAGTACGAGCAGTACTTC

v_gene: TRBV12-5
j_gene: TRBJ1-4
abundance: -
d_gene: -
CDR3aa: CASGLDYQGLNEKLFF
CDR3nt: TGTGCTAGTGGTTTGGATTATCAGGGACTTAATGAAAAACTGTTTTTT

v_gene: TRBV19
j_gene: TRBJ1-2
abundance: -
d_gene: -
CDR3aa: CASATIGAEGYTF
CDR3nt: TGTGCCAGTGCGACGATCGGGGCGGAAGGCTACACCTTC

v_gene: TRBV27
j_gene: TRBJ2-5
abundance: -
d_gene: -
CDR3aa: CASSPRADWALGTQYF
CDR3nt: TGTGCCAGCAGTCCAAGAGCGGACTGGGCCCTAGGGACCCAGTACTTC

v_gene: TRBV9
j_gene: TRBJ2-7
abundance: -
d_gene: TRBD1
CDR3aa: CASSVGTGLYEQYF
CDR3nt: TGTGCCAGCAGCGTTGGGACAGGCCTCTACGAGCAGTACTTC

v_gene: TRBV29-1
j_gene: TRBJ2-5
abundance: once
d_gene: -
CDR3aa: CSVEDSGSLGETQYF
CDR3nt: TGCAGCGTTGAAGATTCGGGTAGCTTAGGGGAGACCCAGTACTTC